The rows below give T cell receptor beta chains drawn from one sample of a study of CD8 T cells in Susac syndrome. TCRdb redid the calling of the immunoSEQ multiplex PCR reads with MiXCR, one entry per CDR3 protein. The table has some 180,000 distinct CDR3 sequences, 90% to 95% seen once. Sequenced sample: CD4+ T cells from PBMCs. Every receptor here comes from a human donor with Susac syndrome. CDR3s include the opening cysteine and the closing phenylalanine or tryptophan. The D gene is left open where the match is weak. A row's size may be missing; if present it is once, few, many or a size class.

TRBV5-1	TRBD1	TRBJ2-7	-	TGCGCCAGCAGCGTGCGGACAGGGTATTACGAGCAGTACTTC	CASSVRTGYYEQYF
TRBV27	TRBD1	TRBJ2-4	-	TGTGCCAGCAGTTTATTGGTGCGACACGGACAGGGGTTAACCAAAAACATTCAGTACTTC	CASSLLVRHGQGLTKNIQYF
TRBV25-1	-	TRBJ1-2	-	TGTGCCAGCAGTGACCCGCCCAGGCAGGATGGCTACACCTTC	CASSDPPRQDGYTF
TRBV5-6	TRBD1	TRBJ2-3	-	TGTGCCAGCAGCGACTTACAGGGGGCGGCCAGCACAGATACGCAGTATTTT	CASSDLQGAASTDTQYF
TRBV25-1	TRBD2	TRBJ2-7	once	TGTGCCAGCAGCCCCCCTAGCGGGAACGTTTACGAGCAGTACTTC	CASSPPSGNVYEQYF
TRBV29-1	-	TRBJ1-1	-	TGCAGCGTTGAAGATTGGACAGAAGCTTTCTTT	CSVEDWTEAFF
TRBV18	-	TRBJ2-1	-	TGTGCCAGCTCACCCTACCAGGACGCAGAAAATGAAAGCTCCTACAATGAGCAGTTCTTC	CASSPYQDAENESSYNEQFF
TRBV19	-	TRBJ2-5	-	TGTGCCAGTAGTATATCGGGGAAGCAAGAGACCCAGTACTTC	CASSISGKQETQYF
TRBV7-2	-	TRBJ2-2	-	TGTGCCGGGGGGGCCGAAAACACCGGGGAGCTGTTTTTT	CAGGAENTGELFF
TRBV20-1	-	TRBJ2-5	-	TGCAGTGCTAGAGATTCTGGCGGGGAAGAGACCCAGTACTTC	CSARDSGGEETQYF
TRBV30	-	TRBJ1-2	-	TGTGCCTGGACGCCTCTCCGCGGACCTACATACTATGGCTACACCTTC	CAWTPLRGPTYYGYTF
TRBV20-1	TRBD1	TRBJ2-5	once	TGCAGTGCTCACAGGGGGACAGGGGAGACCCAGTACTTC	CSAHRGTGETQYF
TRBV9	-	TRBJ2-5	-	TGTGCCAGCAGCCCCATCGACCAAGAGACCCAGTACTTC	CASSPIDQETQYF
TRBV20-1	TRBD2	TRBJ2-3	once	TGCAGTGCACGGACTAGCGGGCTTAGCACAGATACGCAGTATTTT	CSARTSGLSTDTQYF
TRBV7-6	-	TRBJ2-7	-	TGTGCCAGCAGCCCCCGTTTTATTCCGAGCGCAACCTACGAGCAGTACTTC	CASSPRFIPSATYEQYF
TRBV4-3	-	TRBJ2-2	-	TGCGCCAGCAGTTATAACCCCCTCGACACCGGGGAGCTGTTTTTT	CASSYNPLDTGELFF
TRBV28	-	TRBJ2-7	-	TGTGCCAGCAGTGCTAAACGGGTAGTCTCCTACGAGCAGTACTTC	CASSAKRVVSYEQYF
TRBV5-4	-	TRBJ1-1	-	TGTGCCAGCAGCTTGGGCATCGGAAACACTGAAGCTTTCTTT	CASSLGIGNTEAFF
TRBV11-1	TRBD1	TRBJ1-4	-	TGTGCCAGCAGCTTGGACAGGTTCACTGAAAAACTGTTTTTT	CASSLDRFTEKLFF
TRBV27	-	TRBJ1-1	-	TGTGCCAGCAGTTCGCCCCGGGGTACGAACACTGAAGCTTTCTTT	CASSSPRGTNTEAFF